The 25 T cell receptor beta chains below all came from one sample that was sequenced in a study of cytotoxic CD8 clonotypes in ibrutinib-treated CLL. The table came from immunoSEQ multiplex PCR; TCRdb's copy has only in-frame clones and leaves some out. The sample records more than 25,000 clones, approximately 68% being singletons. The source was PBMCs, collected after 24 months of ibrutinib treatment. These receptors were taken from a human donor with chronic lymphocytic leukemia.

The chain recombines TRBV23-1 with TRBJ1-4; maybe TRBD1 (5 bases). TRBV23-1 is an ORF for which the function is uncertain. This CDR3 has 13 amino acids. The ends were cut back, 8 bases at V and 5 bases at J, with 12 bases in the middle. The CDR3 DNA reads TGCGCCAGCCCGACAGTCCAGAATGAAAAACTGTTTTTT. Its protein is CASPTVQNEKLFF.

This clone was seen at least ten times. Other DNA sequences in the same sample also yield this CDR3. The V and J genes are TRBV7-9 and TRBJ2-5; 11 bases fit TRBD2. The germline V gene encodes CDR1 SEHNR and CDR2 FQNEAQ (reference sequence). The CDR3 consists of 15 residues. V shed 3 bases, J shed 4 bases, and the junction held 4 bases outside the gene matches. DNA of the CDR3: TGTGCCAGCAGCTTGGTAGCGGGGGGGGGAGAGACCCAGTACTTC. Its translation is CASSLVAGGGETQYF.

This rearrangement joins TRBV28 to TRBJ2-2; 8 positions agree with TRBD1. The germline gives CDR1 MDHEN, CDR2 SYDVKM. The CDR3 consists of 15 residues. Trimming took 2 bases from V and 5 from J; bases not matched to a gene: 4. The CDR3 DNA reads as TGTGCCAGCAGTTTAACAGGGGGACGTACCGGGGAGCTGTTTTTT. Residues: CASSLTGGRTGELFF.

This chain joins TRBV30 and TRBJ1-5; possibly TRBD1 for D (5 bases). The CDR3 has 17 residues. Trimming removed 4 bases at V and 0 bases at J, with 19 bases between. Looked up from germline, CDR1 is GTSNPN and CDR2 is SVGIG (reference sequence). This chain's CDR3 is CAWKVAGSVYSNQPQHF. CDR3 DNA: TGTGCCTGGAAGGTTGCAGGGTCCGTATATAGCAATCAGCCCCAGCATTTT.

Relative to its sample, this clone is medium-sized. The chain combines TRBV29-1 with TRBJ2-5, with D maybe TRBD2 (7 bases). The CDR3 consists of 14 residues. The V end lost 5 bases, the J end lost 5 bases, and 18 bases lay between the germline ends. CDR1 SQVTM and CDR2 ANQGSEA come from the germline V gene. CDR3 sequence: CSVLPRGAPETQYF. The CDR3, as DNA: TGCAGCGTTCTTCCCCGGGGGGCCCCGGAGACCCAGTACTTC.

The V gene is TRBV19, the J gene TRBJ2-5; weak D call: TRBD1 (6 bases). Germline V gene lookup returns CDR1 LNHDA and CDR2 SQIVND (reference sequence). The CDR3 is 17 residues long. Trimming removed 1 base at V and 4 bases at J, with 19 bases between. Written as DNA, the CDR3 is TGTGCCAGTAGTATAGTAACGTGGGGGCAGGCCGGAGAGACCCAGTACTTC. Its translation is CASSIVTWGQAGETQYF.

The rearrangement uses TRBV9 and TRBJ2-5; D might be TRBD1 (5 bases). Germline lookup yields CDR1 SGDLS and CDR2 YYNGEE. The CDR3 length is 13 residues. V was cut by 3 bases and J by 5 bases, with 11 bases left in between. The DNA of the CDR3 is TGTGCCAGCAGCGCTACCTGGGGCGAGACCCAGTACTTC. Translated, it gives CASSATWGETQYF.

The V gene is TRBV10-3, the J gene TRBJ2-2; D perhaps matches TRBD2 (6 bases). V was pared by 2 bases and J by 6 bases, with 16 bases between. CDR1 and CDR2 (germline): ENHRY, SYGVKD. The CDR3 is 16 amino acids. The CDR3 nucleotides read TGTGCCATCAGTGAGCCGGGGGTCCATGGGGCCGGGGAGCTGTTTTTT. Amino acids: CAISEPGVHGAGELFF.

This clone was counted only a few times. The gene calls are TRBV11-2 and TRBJ2-1; D not resolved. This CDR3 is built from 14 residues. V was shortened by 1 base and J by 7 bases, with 11 bases between the two germline ends. CDR1 and CDR2 from the germline V gene are SGHAT and FQNNGV. CDR3 in DNA: TGTGCCAGCAGCTTAGGGTTTGGCCCGAATGAGCAGTTCTTC. This codes for CASSLGFGPNEQFF. The full variable domain, in which reference TRBV11-2 and TRBJ2-1 provide the parts outside the CDR3, is EAGVAQSPRYKIIEKRQSVAFWCNPISGHATLYWYQQILGQGPKLLIQFQNNGVVDDSQLPKDRFSAERLKGVDSTLKIQPAKLEDSAVYLCASSLGFGPNEQFFGPGTRLTVL.

V gene TRBV30 combines with J gene TRBJ2-7; D unresolved. This CDR3 region has 19 residues. Germline V gene lookup returns CDR1 GTSNPN and CDR2 SVGIG (reference sequence). With 0 bases removed from V and 2 bases from J, the gap between germline ends came to 26 bases. The CDR3 here is CAWSVSPSNRMTSTYEQYF. The CDR3 DNA follows: TGTGCCTGGAGTGTATCTCCCTCGAATCGAATGACGTCGACCTACGAGCAGTACTTC.

This clone showed up just once. The chain links TRBV30 to TRBJ2-2; no clear D. V was pared by 5 bases and J by 0 bases, with 10 bases between. Germline V gives CDR1 GTSNPN, CDR2 SVGIG (reference sequence). The CDR3 has 14 amino acids. CDR3 nucleotides: TGTGCCTGGGGAACCACCTCGAACACCGGGGAGCTGTTTTTT. This translates into CAWGTTSNTGELFF.

The V and J genes are TRBV30 and TRBJ1-1; 11 bases fit TRBD1. Germline V gives CDR1 GTSNPN, CDR2 SVGIG (reference sequence). This CDR3 has 14 residues. Trimming at V came to 3 bases and at J to 6 bases, leaving 6 bases not matched to a gene. The CDR3 here is CAWRPGQGVAEAFF. As DNA, the CDR3 is TGTGCCTGGAGACCGGGACAGGGGGTGGCTGAAGCTTTCTTT.

The gene calls are TRBV27 and TRBJ2-5; maybe TRBD1 (6 bases). V shed 6 bases and J shed 1 base, with 12 bases lying between them. Germline V gene sequence: CDR1 MNHEY, CDR2 SMNVEV (reference sequence). CDR3 length: 14 amino acids. The CDR3 is CASRQQGRQETQYF. The DNA for the CDR3 is TGTGCCAGCAGACAACAGGGCCGCCAAGAGACCCAGTACTTC.

This clone was seen only a few times. The chain is built from TRBV2 and TRBJ1-3, with D perhaps TRBD1 (6 bases). The CDR3 has 13 amino acids. Per germline, CDR1 SNHLY and CDR2 FYNNEI. V lost 10 bases, J lost 4 bases, and 14 bases lay in between. Here the CDR3 DNA reads TGTGCCACCTCACGGGGGCTAGGAAACACCATATATTTT. Amino acid sequence: CATSRGLGNTIYF. Supplemented by reference TRBV2 and TRBJ1-3, the full variable domain reads EPEVTQTPSHQVTQMGQEVILRCVPISNHLYFYWYRQILGQKVEFLVSFYNNEISEKSEIFDDQFSVERPDGSNFTLKIRSTKLEDSAMYFCATSRGLGNTIYFGEGSWLTVV.

The CDR3 bases are TGTGCCAGCATTCTATACAGGGGACCTAACTATGGCTACACCTTC. Amino acid sequence: CASILYRGPNYGYTF. The chain has TRBV6-1 and TRBJ1-2, with 7 bases lining up with TRBD1. Germline values: CDR1 MNHNS, CDR2 SASEGT. Germline trimming cut 7 bases from V and 0 bases from J; bases unmatched to any gene: 8. CDR3 length: 15 amino acids.

The chain combines TRBV7-2 with TRBJ1-1; 10 nucleotides align to TRBD1. Germline CDR1 reads SGHTA; CDR2 reads FQGNSA. The CDR3 is made up of 15 amino acids. V gave up 5 bases and J gave up 5 bases; unmatched junction bases: 8. The CDR3: CASSDRQGARTEAFF. DNA of the CDR3: TGTGCCAGCAGCGATCGACAGGGGGCAAGGACTGAAGCTTTCTTT. Full variable domain (outside the CDR3, taken from reference TRBV7-2 and TRBJ1-1): GAGVSQSPSNKVTEKGKDVELRCDPISGHTALYWYRQSLGQGLEFLIYFQGNSAPDKSGLPSDRFSAERTGGSVSTLTIQRTQQEDSAVYLCASSDRQGARTEAFFGQGTRLTVV.

The sample holds one count of this clone. This rearrangement joins TRBV4-1 to TRBJ1-1; possible D gene TRBD1, 5 bases. Between the trimmed V and J ends, which lost 6 bases and 6 bases, there was a span of 8 bases. The CDR3 spans 11 residues. Germline CDR1 and CDR2: MGHRA and YSYEKL. CDR3 coding DNA: TGCGCCAGCAGATCGGGGCCTGAAGCTTTCTTT. Its protein product is CASRSGPEAFF.

This chain links TRBV9 with TRBJ2-2; 7 positions agree with TRBD1. The J segment lost 7 bases and the V segment lost 5 bases, leaving 8 bases of the junction unmatched. Germline CDR1 and CDR2: SGDLS and YYNGEE. This CDR3 is built from 14 residues. CDR3 residues: CASREQGSFGELFF. CDR3 nucleotides: TGTGCCAGCAGAGAACAGGGGTCTTTCGGGGAGCTGTTTTTT.

This chain links TRBV7-9 with TRBJ1-4; 12 bases line up with TRBD1. V was clipped by 5 bases and J by 8 bases; unmatched bases: 9. Germline lookup yields CDR1 SEHNR and CDR2 FQNEAQ (reference sequence). The CDR3 runs to 16 residues. Here the CDR3 reads CASSRRGQGAREKLFF. The CDR3 nucleotides read TGTGCCAGCAGCCGGAGGGGACAGGGGGCGAGGGAAAAACTGTTTTTT.

The chain employs TRBV30 and TRBJ2-7, with 8 nucleotides matching TRBD2. CDR1 and CDR2 (germline): GTSNPN, SVGIG (reference sequence). Losses at the gene ends were 2 bases for V and 0 bases for J; bases not matched to a gene: 6. The CDR3 spans 15 residues. The CDR3 here is CAWSFQSGGSYEQYF. CDR3 sequence (DNA): TGTGCCTGGAGTTTCCAGAGCGGGGGCTCCTACGAGCAGTACTTC.

This clone was detected only once. The chain couples TRBV11-3 to TRBJ2-3; 7 bases are shared with TRBD1. V shed 4 bases, J shed 0 bases, and the junction held 10 bases outside the gene matches. This CDR3 has 17 amino acids. Germline CDR1 reads SGHNT; CDR2 reads YENEEA. CDR3 coding DNA: TGTGCCAGCAGCTCGACTTACGCAGGGGGAAGCACAGATACGCAGTATTTT. This sequence encodes CASSSTYAGGSTDTQYF.

The chain employs TRBV7-2 and TRBJ2-3; D possibly matches TRBD1 or TRBD2 (5 bases each). The CDR3 consists of 15 residues. From germline, CDR1 is SGHTA and CDR2 FQGNSA. V shed 2 bases and J shed 0 bases, with 9 bases lying between them. In DNA, the CDR3 is TGTGCCAGCAGCTTACCGGGGCCTAGCACAGATACGCAGTATTTT. As protein: CASSLPGPSTDTQYF.

This chain uses TRBV21-1 with TRBJ2-7; the tabulated D call, TRBD1, remains unverified against the DNA. TRBV21-1 is marked as a pseudogene. This CDR3 contains 14 residues. The CDR3 region has the DNA TGTGCCAGCAGCAAGGGGGACAGGTCCTACGAGCAGTACTTC. As protein: CASSKGDRSYEQYF.

This chain uses TRBV27 with TRBJ1-2; 8 bases fit TRBD1. Per germline, CDR1 MNHEY and CDR2 SMNVEV (reference sequence). V shed 3 bases and J 1 base; nucleotides not matched to a gene: 7. The CDR3 loop spans 16 amino acids. The CDR3 DNA reads TGTGCCAGCAGTTTCACAGGGGGACGAGTTAACTATGGCTACACCTTC. It codes for CASSFTGGRVNYGYTF.

V gene TRBV4-1 combines with J gene TRBJ2-7; no clear D. V lost 0 bases and J lost 5, with 14 bases in between. The germline gives CDR1 MGHRA, CDR2 YSYEKL. The CDR3 extends over 15 amino acids. The CDR3 region is CASSQDLGTTHEQYF. In nucleotides, the CDR3 is TGCGCCAGCAGCCAAGATTTGGGCACTACCCACGAGCAGTACTTC.